This T cell receptor (beta chain) emerged from a study of molecular identifiers for immune sequencing clone quantification. As concerns this clonotype: A much larger clone is a single base away; this may be a read error.

Between roughly 19,000 and 1,000,000 sorted cells, with 10%, 30% or 50% RNA, yielded naive CD8 libraries. CDR1 and CDR2 from the germline V gene are SQVTM and ANQGSEA. There are 11 residues in the CDR3. The ends were cut back, 3 bases at V and 5 bases at J, with 5 bases in the middle. A single record per CDR3 protein comes from TCRdb applying MiXCR to the PCR reads. The data contain around 89,000 distinct CDR3 sequences, about 20% of them singletons. This sequence originates from a human donor in good health. Some libraries in this study had Jurkat cell RNA spiked in. Sequencing was performed on naive CD8+ T cells from blood, with Jurkat cell RNA spiked in. Subset specified: FACS-sorted CD8+CD4-CCR7+CD45RA+ naive T cells. The V call is TRBV29-1, the J call TRBJ2-1, with D uncertain. The CDR3 sequence is CSVEDDNEQFF. CDR3 bases: TGCAGCGTTGAGGACGACAATGAGCAGTTCTTC.